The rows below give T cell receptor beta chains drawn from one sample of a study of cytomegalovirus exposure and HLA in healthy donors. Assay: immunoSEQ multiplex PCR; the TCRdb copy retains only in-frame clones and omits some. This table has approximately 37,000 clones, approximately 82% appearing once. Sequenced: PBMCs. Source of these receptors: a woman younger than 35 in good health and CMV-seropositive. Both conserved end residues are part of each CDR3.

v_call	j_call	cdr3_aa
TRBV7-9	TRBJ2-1	CASSPLLAGEYNEQFF
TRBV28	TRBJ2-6	CASSFAGVPGANVLTF
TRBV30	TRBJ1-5	CAWSVGGDNQPQHF
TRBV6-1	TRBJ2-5	CASNSPPRGQETQYF
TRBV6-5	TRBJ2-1	CASRPRDYSYNEQFF
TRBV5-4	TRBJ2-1	CASSFTGASHNEQFF
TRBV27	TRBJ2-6	CASSLRLAGEGSGANVLTF
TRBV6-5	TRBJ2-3	CASKGETDTQYF
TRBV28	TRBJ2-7	CASSSLRRREQYF
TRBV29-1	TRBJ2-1	CSVEGPGLAGPYNEQFF
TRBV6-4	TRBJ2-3	CASGTGGTSTDTQYF
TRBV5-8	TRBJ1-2	CASSPQGQRLLYGYTF
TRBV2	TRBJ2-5	CASSEMGSSGSWETQYF
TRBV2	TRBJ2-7	CASSVGQATYEQYF
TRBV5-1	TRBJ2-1	CASSLDGGGHYNEQFF
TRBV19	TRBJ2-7	CASSPGQLYEQYF
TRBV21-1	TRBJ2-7	CASSTTGSLYEQYF
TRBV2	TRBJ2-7	CASSERRLAFRSEQYF
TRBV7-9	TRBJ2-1	CASSLDSYNEQFF
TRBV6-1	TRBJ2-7	CASSPTSGSAYEQYF
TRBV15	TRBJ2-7	CATSRDKRNYAGGYYEQYF
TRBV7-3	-	CASRGQGAISYEQYF
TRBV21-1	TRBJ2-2	CASSKARAGELFF
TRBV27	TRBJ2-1	CASSLSERGRFHEQFF
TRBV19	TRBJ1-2	CASSTRWGGADGYTF
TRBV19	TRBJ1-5	CASSIPRVGGDQPQHF
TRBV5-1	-	CASSLSDFRDYEQYF
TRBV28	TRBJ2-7	CASSSGTSPYEQYF
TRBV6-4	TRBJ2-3	CASSPGTGGPDTQYF
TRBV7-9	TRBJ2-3	CASSYKGGTGDTQYF
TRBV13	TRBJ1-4	CASSLGQQGNEKLFF
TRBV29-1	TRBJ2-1	CSVDASLELNNEQFF